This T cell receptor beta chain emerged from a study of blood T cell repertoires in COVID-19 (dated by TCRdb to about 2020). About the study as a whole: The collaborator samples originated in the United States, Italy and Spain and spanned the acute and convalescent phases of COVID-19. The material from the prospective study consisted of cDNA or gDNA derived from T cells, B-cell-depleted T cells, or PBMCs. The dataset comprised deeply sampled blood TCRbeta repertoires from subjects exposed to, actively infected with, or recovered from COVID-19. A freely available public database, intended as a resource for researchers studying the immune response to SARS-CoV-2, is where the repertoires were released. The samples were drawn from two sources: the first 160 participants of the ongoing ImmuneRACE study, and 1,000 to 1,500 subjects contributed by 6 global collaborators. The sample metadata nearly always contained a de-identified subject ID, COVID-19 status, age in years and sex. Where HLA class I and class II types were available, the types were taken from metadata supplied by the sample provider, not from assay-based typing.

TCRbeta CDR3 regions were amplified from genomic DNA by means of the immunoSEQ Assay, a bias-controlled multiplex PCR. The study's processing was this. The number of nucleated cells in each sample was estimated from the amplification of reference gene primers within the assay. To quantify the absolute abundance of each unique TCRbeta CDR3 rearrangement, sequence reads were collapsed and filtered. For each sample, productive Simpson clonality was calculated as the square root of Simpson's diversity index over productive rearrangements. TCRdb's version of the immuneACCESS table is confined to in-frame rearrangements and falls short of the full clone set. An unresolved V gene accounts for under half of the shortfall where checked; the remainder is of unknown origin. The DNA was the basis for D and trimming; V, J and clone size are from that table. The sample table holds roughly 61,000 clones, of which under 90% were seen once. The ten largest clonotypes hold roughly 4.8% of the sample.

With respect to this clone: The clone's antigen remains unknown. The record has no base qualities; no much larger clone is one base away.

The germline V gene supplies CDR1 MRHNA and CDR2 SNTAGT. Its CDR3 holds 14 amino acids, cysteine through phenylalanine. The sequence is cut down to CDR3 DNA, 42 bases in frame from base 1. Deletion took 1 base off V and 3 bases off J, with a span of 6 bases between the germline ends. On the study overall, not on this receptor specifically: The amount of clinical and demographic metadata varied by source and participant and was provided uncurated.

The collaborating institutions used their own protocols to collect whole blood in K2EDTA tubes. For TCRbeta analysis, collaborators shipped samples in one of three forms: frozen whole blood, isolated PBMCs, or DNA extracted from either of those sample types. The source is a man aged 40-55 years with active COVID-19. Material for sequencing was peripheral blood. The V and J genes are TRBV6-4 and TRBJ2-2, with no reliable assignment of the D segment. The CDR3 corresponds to CASSDFGDTGELFF. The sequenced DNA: TGTGCCAGCAGTGACTTCGGAGACACCGGGGAGCTGTTTTTT.